Included here is one T cell receptor beta chain sequence, with context. Looked up from germline, CDR1 is SGHKS and CDR2 is YYEKEE (reference sequence). With V trimmed by 0 bases and J by 7 bases, 0 bases remained unmatched. This CDR3 comprises 13 residues. This record comes from a study of blood T cell repertoires in COVID-19. Study in general: Nucleic acid was either cDNA or gDNA, and it came from T cells, B-cell-depleted T cells, or PBMCs.

Original processing notes: Estimation of nucleated cell counts was performed using reference gene primer amplification. The data were produced by immunoSEQ multiplex PCR, yet TCRdb's version contains in-frame clones alone and is incomplete. V and J calls and clone size are those listed in that table; D and trimming were worked out from the DNA. The sample carries 160,000 or so clones, 88% recorded once. This receptor was taken from a woman between 70 and 85 years old with acute or convalescent COVID-19. The sample consisted of peripheral blood. The chain combines TRBV5-5 with TRBJ1-4; 7 bases align to TRBD1. DNA for the CDR3: TGTGCCAGCAGCTTGGCAGGGGGTGAAAAACTGTTTTTT. It yields the protein CASSLAGGEKLFF.